This passage covers 17 T cell receptor beta chains from one sample sequenced in a study of T cell responses to AZD1222 COVID-19 vaccine. Assay used: immunoSEQ multiplex PCR; TCRdb lists only in-frame clones, some missing. The sample includes roughly 140,000 clones, just over 90% of them seen just once. The sequencing used peripheral blood, collected on day 0 of AZD1222 vaccination. Source of these receptors: an adult in good health.

This rearrangement joins TRBV10-3 to TRBJ1-6; D is possibly TRBD1 (5 bases). Trimming stripped 2 bases from V and 0 bases from J, with 11 bases between. CDR1 ENHRY and CDR2 SYGVKD come from the germline V gene. CDR3 length equals 17 residues. Here the CDR3 reads CAISEGDSSSYNSPLHF. The CDR3 DNA reads TGTGCCATCAGTGAGGGGGACTCGAGCTCCTATAATTCACCCCTCCACTTT.

This rearrangement joins TRBV24-1 to TRBJ1-5; D remains ambiguous. V was trimmed by 3 bases and J by 4 bases, leaving 3 bases between them. Looked up from germline, CDR1 is KGHDR and CDR2 is SFDVKD. The CDR3 has 12 amino acids. The CDR3, as DNA: TGTGCCACCAGTGATGGAAATCAGCCCCAGCATTTT. Protein: CATSDGNQPQHF.

This rearrangement joins TRBV10-3 to TRBJ2-5, with 15 bases that match TRBD2. Losses at the gene ends were 3 bases for V and 4 bases for J; bases not matched to a gene: 3. This CDR3 has 16 amino acids. CDR1 is ENHRY and CDR2 is SYGVKD in the germline V gene. The CDR3 DNA reads as TGTGCCATCAGTGATGGACTAGCGGGGGGGTCAGAGACCCAGTACTTC. Its protein product is CAISDGLAGGSETQYF.

This sequence joins TRBV5-1 and TRBJ1-2; D uncertain. The germline CDR1 and CDR2 sequences are SGHRS and YFSETQ. This CDR3 contains 14 residues. Trimming shortened V by 0 bases and J by 8 bases, and 14 bases separated the two germline ends. The CDR3 DNA reads as TGCGCCAGCAGCTTGGGGGCAGCGGAGCAGGGCTACACCTTC. This sequence encodes CASSLGAAEQGYTF.

J is TRBJ1-4 and V is TRBV29-1; D is ambiguous. V lost 6 bases to trimming and J lost 8 bases, with 16 bases between them. This CDR3 is 13 amino acids long. Germline CDR1 SQVTM, CDR2 ANQGSEA. The CDR3 coding sequence is TGCAGCGTGCTACCGGGGTCACGGGAAAAACTGTTTTTT. Translating it yields CSVLPGSREKLFF.

V usage is TRBV11-3 and J usage is TRBJ1-2; D gene ambiguous. Germline CDR1 is SGHNT and CDR2 is YENEEA. V was pared by 3 bases and J by 3 bases, with 5 bases between. This CDR3 comprises 12 residues. The CDR3 nucleotides are TGTGCCAGCAGCTTCCTTGACTATGGCTACACCTTC. This encodes CASSFLDYGYTF.

The chain is built from TRBV27 and TRBJ1-2; no clear D. The CDR3 has 18 residues. The V gene's germline CDR1 is MNHEY and CDR2 SMNVEV (reference sequence). Trimming removed 6 bases from V and 5 bases from J, with 28 bases in between. In nucleotides, the CDR3 is TGTGCCAGCAGACCCCCCTCGGGTCGAGGGTCGGGATGGTATGGCTACACCTTC. This sequence encodes CASRPPSGRGSGWYGYTF.

The gene calls are TRBV2 and TRBJ1-3; D unclear. The CDR3 is 13 amino acids. The germline V gene encodes CDR1 SNHLY and CDR2 FYNNEI. Deletions cut 3 bases from V and 3 bases from J, with 6 bases between. CDR3 sequence: CASSDSGGNTIYF. The CDR3 nucleotides read TGTGCCAGCAGTGATTCGGGTGGAAACACCATATATTTT. Full variable domain (missing parts from reference TRBV2 and TRBJ1-3): EPEVTQTPSHQVTQMGQEVILRCVPISNHLYFYWYRQILGQKVEFLVSFYNNEISEKSEIFDDQFSVERPDGSNFTLKIRSTKLEDSAMYFCASSDSGGNTIYFGEGSWLTVV.

The chain joins TRBV6-2 or TRBV6-3 to TRBJ2-5; 10 nucleotides match TRBD1. The CDR3 has 16 residues. The junction had 2 bases not matched to a gene; V was cut back by 0 bases and J by 1 base. Germline CDR1 and CDR2: MNHEY and SVGEGT. The CDR3 sequence is CASSYSGQGLQETQYF. CDR3 nucleotides: TGTGCCAGCAGTTACTCGGGACAGGGGCTCCAAGAGACCCAGTACTTC.

J is TRBJ2-3 and V is TRBV7-2; D remains unclear. Between the trimmed V and J ends, which lost 3 bases and 2 bases, there was a span of 9 bases. Germline V gene data show CDR1 as SGHTA and CDR2 as FQGNSA. The CDR3 spans 14 residues. For the CDR3, the DNA is TGTGCCAGCAGCTTCGGTTTAGCCACAGATACGCAGTATTTT. Its translation: CASSFGLATDTQYF.

The count of this clone is one. The CDR3 bases are TGCGCCAGCAGCCAAGGACCAGGACTAGCCGTGGATACGCAGTATTTT. Protein product: CASSQGPGLAVDTQYF. The rearrangement uses TRBV4-1 and TRBJ2-3; 8 bases are a match to TRBD2. Germline V gene lookup returns CDR1 MGHRA and CDR2 YSYEKL. The CDR3 has 16 residues. Trimming took 1 base from V and 6 from J; bases not matched to a gene: 9.

This rearrangement joins TRBV11-3 to TRBJ1-5, with a weak D call TRBD1 (5 bases). The germline V and J ends were trimmed by 5 bases and 1 base, with 9 bases remaining between them. The CDR3 is made up of 14 amino acids. CDR1 and CDR2 (germline): SGHNT, YENEEA. CDR3 protein: CASSPQGSNQPQHF. CDR3 in DNA: TGTGCCAGCAGCCCTCAGGGAAGCAATCAGCCCCAGCATTTT. Looking up the rest from reference TRBV11-3 and TRBJ1-5 gives the full variable domain: EAGVVQSPRYKIIEKKQPVAFWCNPISGHNTLYWYLQNLGQGPELLIRYENEEAVDDSQLPKDRFSAERLKGVDSTLKIQPAELGDSAVYLCASSPQGSNQPQHFGDGTRLSIL.

The chain uses TRBV5-6 and TRBJ1-3, with no clear D. Trimming took 4 bases from V and 0 from J, leaving 5 bases between them. The CDR3 extends over 13 amino acids. Germline V gene lookup returns CDR1 SGHDT and CDR2 YYEEEE. The CDR3 protein is CASSVNSGNTIYF. CDR3 coding DNA: TGTGCCAGCAGCGTGAACTCTGGAAACACCATATATTTT. The entire variable domain, with the rest obtained from reference TRBV5-6 and TRBJ1-3, is as follows: DAGVTQSPTHLIKTRGQQVTLRCSPKSGHDTVSWYQQALGQGPQFIFQYYEEEERQRGNFPDRFSGHQFPNYSSELNVNALLLGDSALYLCASSVNSGNTIYFGEGSWLTVV.

The chain links TRBV4-2 to TRBJ1-2; D is unresolved. This CDR3 has 15 amino acids. Trimming removed 0 bases at V and 5 bases at J, with 13 bases between. CDR1 and CDR2 (germline): LGHNA, YNFKEQ. For the CDR3, the DNA is TGTGCCAGCAGCCAAGATTTCTCCCCAGAGTATGGCTACACCTTC. Its translation: CASSQDFSPEYGYTF.

This clone showed up just once. The chain carries TRBV29-1 and TRBJ2-2; 9 bases are shared with TRBD2. CDR3 length: 19 residues. Trimming took 1 base from V and 4 from J; bases not matched to a gene: 16. Germline loops: CDR1 SQVTM, CDR2 ANQGSEA. The CDR3 DNA sequence: TGCAGCGTTGAAGGCCCTTCCTCCCAGCGGGGGGATTTCACCGGGGAGCTGTTTTTT. It is translated as CSVEGPSSQRGDFTGELFF.

Here the CDR3 reads CASSAEAASNQPQHF. For the CDR3, the DNA is TGTGCCAGCAGTGCGGAGGCCGCTAGCAATCAGCCCCAGCATTTT. V and J are TRBV6-4 and TRBJ1-5; D is unresolved. The CDR3 totals 15 residues. The germline V gene encodes CDR1 MRHNA and CDR2 SNTAGT. Trimming pared 4 bases from V and 0 bases from J, leaving 10 bases between.

The chain recombines TRBV3-1 (or the pseudogene TRBV3-2) with TRBJ1-1; D unclear. The V end was cut by 1 base, the J end by 3 bases, with 12 bases between. CDR1 is LGHDT and CDR2 is YNNKEL in the germline V gene (reference sequence). This CDR3 spans 15 amino acids. The CDR3 sequence: CASSQGVTGYTEAFF. The CDR3 coding sequence is TGTGCCAGCAGCCAAGGAGTTACGGGTTACACTGAAGCTTTCTTT.